A selection of T cell receptor beta chains follows, all from one sample in a study of T-cell memory formation after mild COVID-19. MiXCR was run by TCRdb on the 5' RACE reads, yielding one entry per CDR3 protein. The sample includes hundreds of thousands of distinct CDR3 sequences, 15% to 20% of them seen just once. The sequenced material came from PBMCs or a T cell subset sorted from them (not recorded which). The receptor set was obtained from an adult woman who had mild COVID-19 (a few samples of this study predate the infection). Cell type and time point are not known. The CDR3 runs from the conserved cysteine through the conserved F or W. A D gene is named only where the DNA matches it firmly. Where a row states a size, it is once, few, many or the class of an expanded clone; other rows omit it.

V gene	D gene	clone size	J gene	CDR3 DNA	CDR3 protein
TRBV24-1	TRBD2	NA	TRBJ2-3	TGTGCCACCAGTGATTTAGCGGGAGTGGGCACAGATACGCAGTATTTT	CATSDLAGVGTDTQYF
TRBV7-9	NA	NA	TRBJ1-6	TGTGCCAGCAGCCTCACCGGGGATTCACCCCTCCACTTT	CASSLTGDSPLHF
TRBV24-1	TRBD1	NA	TRBJ1-2	TGTGCCACCAGTGATTTGCGTGCAGGGGGAGACTATGGCTACACCTTC	CATSDLRAGGDYGYTF
TRBV9	TRBD2	NA	TRBJ2-3	TGTGCCAGCAGCGTCTCGCGGGGGGGTTCAGATACGCAGTATTTT	CASSVSRGGSDTQYF
TRBV12-3/TRBV12-4	TRBD2	NA	TRBJ2-7	TGTGCCAGCAGTTTTCCAGCGGGAGGCCCCTACGAGCAGTACTTC	CASSFPAGGPYEQYF
TRBV3-1	NA	NA	TRBJ1-1	TGTGCCAGCCGGGGTCTCATGAACACTGAAGCTTTCTTT	CASRGLMNTEAFF
TRBV24-1	NA	NA	TRBJ2-2	TGTGCCACCGGGGGCGCAGGGAGCGCGAACACCGGGGAGCTGTTTTTT	CATGGAGSANTGELFF
TRBV5-1	NA	NA	TRBJ2-2	TGCGCCAGCAGCCCCAGACAGGCGAACACCGGGGAGCTGTTTTTT	CASSPRQANTGELFF
TRBV5-6	NA	few	TRBJ2-1	TGTGCCAGCAGCTTGGCGGGAGTATACTACAATGAGCAGTTCTTC	CASSLAGVYYNEQFF
TRBV29-1	NA	NA	TRBJ1-5	TGCAGCGTTAAAGGGGCTAATCAGCCCCAGCATTTT	CSVKGANQPQHF
TRBV5-6	NA	few	TRBJ2-1	TGTGCCAGCAGTACGGGAGTGGTTTATGAGCAGTTCTTC	CASSTGVVYEQFF
TRBV24-1	NA	NA	TRBJ2-3	TGTGCCACCACTCCACCGACAGAAAGCACAGATACGCAGTATTTT	CATTPPTESTDTQYF
TRBV6-5	TRBD1	NA	TRBJ2-7	TGTGCCAGCAGAACAGGGGGCCTCGAGCAGTACTTC	CASRTGGLEQYF
TRBV6-6	TRBD2	few	TRBJ2-5	TGTGCCAGCAGCCCACCGGGAGGGACCCAAGAGACCCAGTACTTC	CASSPPGGTQETQYF
TRBV4-1	TRBD1	NA	TRBJ1-3	TGCGCCAGCAGCCAGGGACAGACTTCACGCTCTGGAAACACCATATATTTT	CASSQGQTSRSGNTIYF
TRBV7-3	TRBD2	few	TRBJ2-5	TGTGCCAGCAGCCCGGGACTACCTGGAGAGACCCAGTACTTC	CASSPGLPGETQYF
TRBV12-3/TRBV12-4	NA	few	TRBJ2-3	TGTGCCAGCTTTCAGGGGGGCTTCACAGATACGCAGTATTTT	CASFQGGFTDTQYF
TRBV7-2	TRBD1	NA	TRBJ1-2	TGTGCCAGCAGCTCCAGGGGGGCGGGACAGGGCTATGGCTACACCTTC	CASSSRGAGQGYGYTF
TRBV6-2/TRBV6-3	NA	few	TRBJ2-1	TGTGCCAGCTCGGAGGGGGGGTACAATGAGCAGTTCTTC	CASSEGGYNEQFF
TRBV9	NA	NA	TRBJ1-1	TGTGCCAGCAGCGACCACAGGGCGGGGGAGCCGAACACTGAAGCTTTCTTT	CASSDHRAGEPNTEAFF
TRBV5-1	TRBD1	few	TRBJ2-2	TGCGCCAGCAGCGCCAGGGGGCGCACCGGGGAGCTGTTTTTT	CASSARGRTGELFF
TRBV18	TRBD1	NA	TRBJ2-2	TGTGCCAGCTCACCGGTAGAAGGGGGCCACGCCGGGGAGCTGTTTTTT	CASSPVEGGHAGELFF
TRBV27	TRBD1	few	TRBJ1-4	TGTGCCAGCAGTTTTGGACAGGTCAATGAAAAACTGTTTTTT	CASSFGQVNEKLFF
TRBV27	NA	NA	TRBJ2-7	TGTGCCAGCAGAGCCGGGACGGCTTACTACGAGCAGTACTTC	CASRAGTAYYEQYF
TRBV5-5	TRBD1	NA	TRBJ2-7	TGTGCCAGCAGCAAACTTAGGACAGGGGAGAACTACGAGCAGTACTTC	CASSKLRTGENYEQYF
TRBV5-6	NA	NA	TRBJ2-2	TGTGCCAGCAGCCCCTTTGGGAGGACCGGGGAGCTGTTTTTT	CASSPFGRTGELFF
TRBV5-1	NA	few	TRBJ2-3	TGCGCCACCTCTCCGGGGGTGGCCCCAGATACGCAGTATTTT	CATSPGVAPDTQYF
TRBV2	TRBD2	once	TRBJ2-5	TGTGCCAGCAGTGAGGGAGAGGCTAGCGGGGTACAAGAGACCCAGTACTTC	CASSEGEASGVQETQYF
TRBV7-9	NA	NA	TRBJ2-4	TGTGCCAGCAGCCTTCGGACAGACGTCAAAAACATTCAGTACTTC	CASSLRTDVKNIQYF
TRBV4-1	NA	NA	TRBJ1-1	TGCGCCAGCAGCCAAGGTTGGACTATAGGCACTGAAGCTTTCTTT	CASSQGWTIGTEAFF
TRBV29-1	NA	few	TRBJ2-7	TGCAGCGGAGGATTTGAGGGCGAGCAGTACTTC	CSGGFEGEQYF
TRBV3-1	NA	NA	TRBJ1-1	TGTGCCAGCAGCCAAGAGGGGGGCTTAAACACTGAAGCTTTCTTT	CASSQEGGLNTEAFF
TRBV7-6	TRBD1	NA	TRBJ1-5	TGTGCCAGCAGCTTAGAGGCAGGGGGCGGGCAGCCCCAGCATTTT	CASSLEAGGGQPQHF
TRBV14	NA	few	TRBJ2-3	TGTGCCAGCAGCCAAGTTGGGGCCACAGATACGCAGTATTTT	CASSQVGATDTQYF
TRBV30	NA	NA	TRBJ1-2	TGTGCCTGGATAATCCAGGGCAGCTATGGCTACACCTTC	CAWIIQGSYGYTF
TRBV30	TRBD1	NA	TRBJ2-5	TGTGCCTGGAGTGTAATTGTGGACAGGGGCGAGACCCAGTACTTC	CAWSVIVDRGETQYF
TRBV24-1	NA	NA	TRBJ2-3	TGTGCCACCGAAGGTAGCACCTCAGATACGCAGTATTTT	CATEGSTSDTQYF
TRBV19	NA	few	TRBJ2-4	TGTGCCAGTCGTTTATATAACATTCAGTACTTC	CASRLYNIQYF
TRBV27	TRBD1	NA	TRBJ2-7	TGTGCCAGCAGCGAGGACAGGCGCCCGCGCGAGCAGTACTTC	CASSEDRRPREQYF
TRBV30	NA	few	TRBJ1-1	TGTGCCTGGAAACCGGGACAAACGAACACTGAAGCTTTCTTT	CAWKPGQTNTEAFF
TRBV9	NA	NA	TRBJ2-1	TGTGCCAGCAGCGTAGGCGGGGGCGTAAACAATGAGCAGTTCTTC	CASSVGGGVNNEQFF
TRBV5-1	TRBD1	few	TRBJ2-7	TGCGCCAGCGGAAACAGGGGGCGCCCCGAGTACTTC	CASGNRGRPEYF
TRBV3-1	TRBD2	NA	TRBJ2-3	TGTGCCAGCAAACCGGGGGGGGGCACAGATACGCAGTATTTT	CASKPGGGTDTQYF
TRBV6-2/TRBV6-3	TRBD2	many	TRBJ2-1	TGTGCCAGCAGCCTCAAGACTAGCGGGGTTAGTAATGAGCAGTTCTTC	CASSLKTSGVSNEQFF
TRBV5-8	TRBD1	few	TRBJ2-5	TGTGCCAGCAGCTTCGTGACAGGGTGGTTACAAGAGACCCAGTACTTC	CASSFVTGWLQETQYF
TRBV4-1	TRBD1	few	TRBJ2-7	TGCGCCAGCAGCCTAACCTGGCTGCGGACAGGTTCCTACGAGCAGTACTTC	CASSLTWLRTGSYEQYF
TRBV9	NA	few	TRBJ2-2	TGTGCCAGCAGCGCAGGCCCGATACTAGCCATAGTTAGCCCCCTTTTTCCCGGGGAGCTGTTTTTT	CASSAGPILAIVSPLFPGELFF
TRBV3-1	NA	NA	TRBJ1-5	TGTGCCAGCAGCCAAGGACAGCAGCCCCAGCATTTT	CASSQGQQPQHF
TRBV10-3	NA	NA	TRBJ2-7	TGTGCCATCAGCCGGGTCGCCACTCGAGGGTACGAGCAGTACTTC	CAISRVATRGYEQYF
TRBV7-9	NA	NA	TRBJ1-2	TGTGCCAGCAGCTTAGCGGAGGCAAGGTTTGGCTATGGCTACACCTTC	CASSLAEARFGYGYTF
TRBV9	NA	few	TRBJ2-1	TGTGCCAGCAGCGTAGTCCGAGGGGAGCAGTTCTTC	CASSVVRGEQFF
TRBV5-1	NA	NA	TRBJ1-2	TGCGCCAGCAGCGGGGGGGCGACCGCTGGGTCCTATGGCTACACCTTC	CASSGGATAGSYGYTF
TRBV11-3	NA	few	TRBJ2-7	TGTGCCAGCAGCTTAAGGGCAGGCCACGAGCAGTACTTC	CASSLRAGHEQYF